This TCR beta chain stems from a study of cytomegalovirus exposure and HLA in healthy donors (dated by TCRdb to 2016 to 2017). About the study as a whole: An earlier analysis of 550 to 700 of the donors reported roughly 300 Gb of sequence data and roughly 100 million unique TCR beta sequences from about 180 million T cells. Besides the first cohort of 666 subjects, a separate validation cohort made up of 120 or so different subjects was used. A later analysis re-analyzed previously published TCR beta repertoires from roughly 690 donors and added high-resolution HLA genotyping to study TCR occurrence patterns. A later genetic analysis used genome-wide SNP genotypes for about three fifths of the 666 donors, treating that subset as a discovery cohort. To predict cytomegalovirus infection status, the study brought together high-throughput TCR immunosequencing, statistical association of individual TCRs with disease status, and machine learning. The study used immunosequencing to profile the T cell repertoires of under 700 subjects and linked those repertoires to cytomegalovirus serostatus. The number of donors typed differed by locus, with roughly 620-630 for A, B, C, DRB1 and DQB1, around 560 for DQA1, 600 to 610 for DPA1, and 400 to 490 for DPB1. Every repertoire in the discovery cohort had been generated on one and the same sequencing platform. Alongside the repertoire data, information on donor age, sex, ethnicity and CMV serostatus was compiled. Rather than using new phenotypic data, the later analysis identified candidate immune exposures from TCR beta sequences and from how often those sequences occurred across donors. The genetic ancestry cluster associated with self-reported Caucasian donors included 80% to 90% of the roughly 400 genotyped donors. The study aimed to test whether cataloging public T cell receptors could reveal signatures of past pathogen exposure. Among some 410 genotyped donors of the cohort, an average of approximately 250,000 unique TCR beta nucleotide sequences were sequenced per donor, about a sixth of them non-productive. Roughly 310 gigabases of sequencing data and 80 million or so unique TCR sequences were included in an early release covering over 600 HLA-typed donors. HLA typing covered class I and class II loci at four-digit resolution. Four to six DR-DQ haplotypes were handled as single units for association and clustering, since linkage in the cohort was strong. To decide whether each TCR beta V gene segment behaved as functional or pseudogenic, an earlier analysis of 587 of the donors relied on high-throughput TCR beta sequencing.

The cohort consisted of 650 to 850 healthy bone marrow donors. All cohort members were sampled while nominally healthy, although unrecorded immune exposures were likely present. Of the approximately 700 cohort members, about 290 had a positive CMV serostatus and about 350 had a negative one, while no CMV serostatus was recorded for the donor. A peripheral blood sample was collected from each donor, and TCR beta sequencing was performed on peripheral blood mononuclear cells. Genomic DNA was extracted from the blood cell samples with the Qiagen DNeasy Blood Extraction Kit. The library was obtained by the immunoSEQ multiplex PCR assay. The multiplex PCR relied on a mix of 60 forward primers for TCR Vbeta segments and 13 reverse primers for TCR Jbeta segments. The CDR3 region of rearranged TCR beta genes was amplified from genomic DNA by a multiplex PCR assay. The amplified TCR beta libraries were sequenced on the Illumina HiSeq System as 87-base-pair reads. In the paper's pipeline: A later analysis tallied tens of millions of unique TCR beta chains across the 700 or so repertoires, and some 12 million of those chains were shared by two or more donors. Raw reads were error-corrected and collapsed into unique sequences with a nearest-neighbor algorithm that merged closely related sequences to remove PCR and sequencing errors. Alignment of CDR3 sequences to IMGT reference sequences was used to assign V, D and J gene segments. Each retained sequence needed at least a six-nucleotide match to both a V gene segment and a J gene segment. Rearrangements were called productive when the CDR3 lacked stop codons and stayed in frame with V and J; all others were non-productive. CDR3 was defined according to IMGT convention as the region running from the second conserved V-encoded cysteine to the conserved J-encoded phenylalanine. The earlier analysis of 587 of the donors excluded sequences that lacked an unambiguous match to a single V gene segment. An earlier analysis of 587 of the donors classified V segments as functional when productive rearrangements were above 56.7% and as segregating when the standard deviation between donors was above 5%. To diagnose cytomegalovirus status from the catalog of TCR beta chain sequences, a statistical classification framework was built. In a later analysis, V and J genes were assigned by comparing TCR nucleotide sequences against IMGT/GENE-DB human TR gene sequences. Using the TCRdist pipeline, a later analysis assigned CDR3 sequences along with most-parsimonious VDJ recombination scenarios. A later analysis defined each TCR beta chain by its CDR3 amino acid sequence plus V-gene family, and excluded reads lacking a unique V-gene family. As a way to deal with suspected cross-contamination and a sequencing artifact, a later analysis dropped more than 500 nucleotide sequences that were highly shared and had low generation probability. In a later analysis, a clonal expansion index was calculated for each public chain from normalized within-repertoire ranks of inferred template counts. In a later analysis, generation probabilities were computed using a VDJ recombination model fitted to out-of-frame rearrangements, and the results were checked against IGoR. A later analysis scored TCR-TCR, TCR-HLA and TCR-CMV co-occurrence with hypergeometric tests, applying a repertoire-size bias correction to TCR pairs. To estimate false discovery rates, a later analysis permuted the HLA or CMV assignments 20 times. In a later analysis, co-occurring TCRs were grouped using DBSCAN, with TCRdist sequence similarity added in when clustering inside HLA-allele-positive subsets. Repertoires with fewer than 30,000 or more than 120,000 public chains, plus five repertoires with anomalous nucleotide sharing, were excluded from co-occurrence clustering. In its TCRdb copy, this immuneACCESS table keeps in-frame sequences only and misses some clones. Where compared with another copy, unresolved V genes explain less than half of these, and the others have no known cause. V, J and clone size were drawn from that table, and D and trimming were deduced from the DNA. A total of 80,000 to 95,000 clones appear in this sample, less than 70% of them only once. About 2.5% of the sample comes from the top ten.

With respect to this clone: What antigen it recognizes has not been identified. Within one base of it there is no much larger clone, and no base qualities were kept.

Overall results and qualifications from the work: The study listed 150 to 200 TCR beta chains as associated with cytomegalovirus. The classifier was reported to diagnose cytomegalovirus status with high specificity and sensitivity in both the original cohort and the validation cohort. The presence/absence analyses assumed that sequencing depth was roughly uniform across donors, and that assumption may not be true. In a later analysis, HLA-associated TCR beta chains were found to be more clonally expanded and to have lower generation probabilities than equally common non-associated chains. In a later analysis, around 17,000 TCR beta sequences were associated with specific HLA alleles at a false discovery rate of 0.05. The 87-base-pair reads could not distinguish some IMGT-functional V segments, including TRBV6-2 and TRBV6-3, so those segments were excluded. An association between a missense DCLRE1C variant and V-gene and J-gene trimming of TCR beta chains was found in a later genetic analysis and replicated in an independent cohort. Because some donors lacked HLA typing at each locus, the association tests relied only on the typed subset. For the cohort, immune exposure information was limited to CMV serostatus. In a later analysis, most CMV-associated TCR beta chains were found to appear HLA-restricted, with HLA associations seemingly driven largely by CMV exposure. According to a later analysis, parvovirus B19, influenza, CMV and Epstein-Barr virus appeared linked to several top co-occurrence clusters. It was suggested by the authors that the approach could potentially be generalized to other disease states and immunological phenotypes. Across donors, most TCR sequences were observed very rarely, whereas some public TCRs were present in many individuals. The cohort was sequenced for TCR beta chains only, and without alpha or paired-chain data the features that could be detected were limited. A further reported finding was that TCR beta sequences accurately predicted the HLA-A and HLA-B alleles for most subjects in the first cohort. Broadly in line with IMGT annotations, most TCR beta V segments showed up in productive rearrangements about 90% or about 30% of the time in an earlier analysis of 587 of the donors. In a later analysis, TCR association rates were found to vary across HLA loci, with the most associated TCRs seen for DRB1 alleles and the fewest for HLA-C alleles. Correlated functional status among segregating V segments might be attributable to linkage disequilibrium, but an unknown experimental factor could not be ruled out. The earlier analysis of 587 of the donors excluded approximately 17 rarely observed V segments, including chromosome 9 orphons, because counts were too low. When HLA alleles, especially DR and DQ, strongly co-occurred, attributing TCR associations to individual alleles was difficult. A group of highly shared sequence variants was considered likely to be a technical artifact of the sequencing pipeline. In vitro tests confirmed that a few of the cytomegalovirus-associated TCR beta chains recognize cytomegalovirus antigens. A later genetic analysis reported fewer N-insertions in productive TCRs among donors in an Asian-associated ancestry cluster than the approximately 700-donor mean.

The germline V gene (reference sequence) supplies CDR1 LNHDA and CDR2 SQIVND. The trim is 6 bases for V and 1 base for J, with a gap of 16 bases between the germline ends. The CDR3 contains 15 residues, cysteine and phenylalanine counted. Only the CDR3 portion is preserved as DNA: 45 bases, with reading frame beginning at the first base. The V and J segments used are TRBV19 and TRBJ2-7; TRBD1 is a weak D gene call, 6 bases matching. The receptor's source is a human donor in good health. The sample was PBMCs. The bases are TGTGCCAGTAGCCAATGGACAGCCTCTTCCTACGAGCAGTACTTC. Protein translation: CASSQWTASSYEQYF. Beyond the CDR3, the reference TRBV19 and TRBJ2-7 genes provide the residues; the full variable domain reads: DGGITQSPKYLFRKEGQNVTLSCEQNLNHDAMYWYRQDPGQGLRLIYYSQIVNDFQKGDIAEGYSVSREKKESFPLTVTSAQKNPTAFYLCASSQWTASSYEQYFGPGTRLTVT.